This T cell receptor beta chain was captured in a study of cytomegalovirus exposure and HLA in healthy donors. Study summary: Approximately 190 million T cells yielded more than 90 million unique TCR beta sequences, as an earlier analysis found.

Germline assignment: CDR1 SEHNR and CDR2 FQNEAQ (reference sequence). The CDR3 consists of 18 residues. Trimming took off 5 bases at V and 3 bases at J, with 23 bases between the two ends. Points from the study as a whole: In a later analysis, several top co-occurrence clusters appeared linked to parvovirus B19, influenza, CMV and Epstein-Barr virus.

Concerning this clone: What it recognizes is unknown.

Nominally healthy donors provided the samples, though records likely missed some immune exposures. The PCR had 60 Vbeta and 13 Jbeta primers. Assay: immunoSEQ multiplex PCR; the TCRdb copy retains only in-frame clones and omits some. The sample yields 150,000 to 200,000 clones, almost 80% seen once. The specimen was PBMCs. The clonotype comes from a man aged 50-60 years in good health and CMV-seropositive. This sequence joins TRBV7-9 and TRBJ1-3, with D perhaps matching TRBD1 (5 bases). CDR3 sequence reads: CASSGDSKQYNIGNTIYF. As DNA, the CDR3 is TGTGCCAGCAGCGGTGACAGTAAGCAGTATAACATTGGAAACACCATATATTTT.